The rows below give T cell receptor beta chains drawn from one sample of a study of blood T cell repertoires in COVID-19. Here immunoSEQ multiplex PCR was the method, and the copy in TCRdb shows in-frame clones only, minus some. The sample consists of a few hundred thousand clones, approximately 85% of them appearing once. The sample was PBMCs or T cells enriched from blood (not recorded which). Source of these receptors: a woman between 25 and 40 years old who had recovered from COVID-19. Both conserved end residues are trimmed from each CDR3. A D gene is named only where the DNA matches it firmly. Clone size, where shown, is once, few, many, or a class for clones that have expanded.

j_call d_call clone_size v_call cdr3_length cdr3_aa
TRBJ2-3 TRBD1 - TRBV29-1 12 SGRTGLSTDTQY
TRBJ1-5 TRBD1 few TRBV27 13 ASSGGTGANQPQH
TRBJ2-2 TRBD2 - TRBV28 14 ASSLGASGVAGELF
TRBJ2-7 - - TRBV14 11 ASSQDRGYEQY
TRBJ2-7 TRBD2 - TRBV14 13 ASSQMGLAGVEQY
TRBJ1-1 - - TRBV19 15 ASSISGGIPMNTEAF
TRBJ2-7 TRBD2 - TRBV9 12 ASSVGDYSYEQY
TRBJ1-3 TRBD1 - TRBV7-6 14 ASSLGATGAGNTIY
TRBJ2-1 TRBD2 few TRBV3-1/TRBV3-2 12 ASSQAGTSNEQF
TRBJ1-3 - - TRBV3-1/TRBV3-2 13 ASSPKLVSGNTIY